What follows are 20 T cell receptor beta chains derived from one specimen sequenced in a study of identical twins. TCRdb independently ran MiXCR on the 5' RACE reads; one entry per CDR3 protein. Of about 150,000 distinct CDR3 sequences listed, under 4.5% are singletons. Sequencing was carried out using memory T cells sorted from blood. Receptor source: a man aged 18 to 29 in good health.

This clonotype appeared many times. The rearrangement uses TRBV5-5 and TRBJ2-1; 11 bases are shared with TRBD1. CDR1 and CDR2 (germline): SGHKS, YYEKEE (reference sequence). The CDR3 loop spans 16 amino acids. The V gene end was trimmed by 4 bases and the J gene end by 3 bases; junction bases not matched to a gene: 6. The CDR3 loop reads CASSAGQGAGYNEQFF. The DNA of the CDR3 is TGTGCCAGCAGCGCTGGACAGGGGGCGGGCTACAATGAGCAGTTCTTC.

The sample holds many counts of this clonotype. CDR3 nucleotide sequence: TGCAGTGCTCGGCGTGATAACGGGAGGGTTGGGGAGACCCAGTACTTC. Residues: CSARRDNGRVGETQYF. The chain has TRBV20-1 and TRBJ2-5; 8 nucleotides match TRBD2. Germline V gene data show CDR1 as DFQATT and CDR2 as SNEGSKA (reference sequence). This CDR3 has 16 residues. J gave up 5 bases and V 5 bases, and 16 bases lay outside the gene matches.

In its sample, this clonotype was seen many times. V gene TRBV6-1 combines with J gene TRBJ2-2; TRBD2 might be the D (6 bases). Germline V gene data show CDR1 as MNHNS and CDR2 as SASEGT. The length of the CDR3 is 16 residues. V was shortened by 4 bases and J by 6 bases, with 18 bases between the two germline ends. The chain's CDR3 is CASSAYRPGGAGELFF. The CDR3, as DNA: TGTGCCAGCAGTGCGTACCGCCCCGGAGGGGCCGGGGAGCTGTTTTTT.

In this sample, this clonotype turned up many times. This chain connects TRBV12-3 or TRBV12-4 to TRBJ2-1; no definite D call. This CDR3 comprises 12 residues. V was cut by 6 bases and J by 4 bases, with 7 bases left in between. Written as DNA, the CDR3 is TGTGCCAGCAGGCCGGTTTACAATGAGCAGTTCTTC. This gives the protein CASRPVYNEQFF.

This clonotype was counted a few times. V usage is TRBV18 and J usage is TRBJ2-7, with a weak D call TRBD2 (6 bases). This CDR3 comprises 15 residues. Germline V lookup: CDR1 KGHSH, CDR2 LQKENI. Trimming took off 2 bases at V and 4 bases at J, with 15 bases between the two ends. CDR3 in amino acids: CASSPTNGGNYEQYF. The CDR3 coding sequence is TGTGCCAGCTCACCAACCAACGGGGGAAATTACGAGCAGTACTTC.

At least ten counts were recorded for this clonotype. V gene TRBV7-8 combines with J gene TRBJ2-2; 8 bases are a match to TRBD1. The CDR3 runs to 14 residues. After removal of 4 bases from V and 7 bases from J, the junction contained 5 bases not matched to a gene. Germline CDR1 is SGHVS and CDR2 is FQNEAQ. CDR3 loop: CASSSWTGFGELFF. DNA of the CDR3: TGTGCCAGCAGCTCATGGACAGGGTTCGGGGAGCTGTTTTTT.

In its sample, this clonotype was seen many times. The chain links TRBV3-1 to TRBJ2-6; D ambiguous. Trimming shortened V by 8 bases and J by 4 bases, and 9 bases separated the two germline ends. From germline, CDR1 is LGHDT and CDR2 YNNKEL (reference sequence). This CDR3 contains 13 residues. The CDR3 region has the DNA TGTGCCAGCCTATGGAAGGGGGCCAACGTCCTGACTTTC. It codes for CASLWKGANVLTF.

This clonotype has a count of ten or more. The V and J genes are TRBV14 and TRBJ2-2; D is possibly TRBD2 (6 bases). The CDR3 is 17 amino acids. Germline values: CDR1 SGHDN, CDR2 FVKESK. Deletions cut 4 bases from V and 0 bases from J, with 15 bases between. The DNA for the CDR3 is TGTGCCAGCAGCCGAGGTTGGCTAGCGACGAACACCGGGGAGCTGTTTTTT. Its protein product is CASSRGWLATNTGELFF.

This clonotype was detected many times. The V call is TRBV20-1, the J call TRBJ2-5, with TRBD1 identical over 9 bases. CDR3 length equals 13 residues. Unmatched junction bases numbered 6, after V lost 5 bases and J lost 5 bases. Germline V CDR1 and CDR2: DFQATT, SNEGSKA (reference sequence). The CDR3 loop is CSAETGGRETQYF. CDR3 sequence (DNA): TGCAGTGCTGAGACAGGGGGTAGGGAGACCCAGTACTTC.

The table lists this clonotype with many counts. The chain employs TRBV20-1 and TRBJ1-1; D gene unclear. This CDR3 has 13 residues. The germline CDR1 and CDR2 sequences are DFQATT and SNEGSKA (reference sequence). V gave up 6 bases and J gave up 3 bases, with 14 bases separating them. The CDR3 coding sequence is TGCAGTGCCTTCCAGGCCTTATACACTGAAGCTTTCTTT. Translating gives CSAFQALYTEAFF.

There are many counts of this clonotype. CDR3: CASLPDKGGHTGELFF. CDR3 coding DNA: TGTGCCAGCCTGCCGGATAAAGGGGGCCACACCGGGGAGCTGTTTTTT. The chain employs TRBV11-2 and TRBJ2-2; 7 bases are a match to TRBD1. The germline CDR1 and CDR2 sequences are SGHAT and FQNNGV. Unmatched junction bases numbered 12, after V lost 8 bases and J lost 3 bases. The CDR3 covers 16 residues.

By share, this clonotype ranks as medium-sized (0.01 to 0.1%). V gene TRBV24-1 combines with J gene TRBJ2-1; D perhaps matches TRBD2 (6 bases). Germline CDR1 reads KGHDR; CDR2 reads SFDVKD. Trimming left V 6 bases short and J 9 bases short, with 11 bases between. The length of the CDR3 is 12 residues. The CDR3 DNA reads TGTGCCACCAGTCGGGGGAAAATTGAGCAGTTCTTC. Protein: CATSRGKIEQFF.

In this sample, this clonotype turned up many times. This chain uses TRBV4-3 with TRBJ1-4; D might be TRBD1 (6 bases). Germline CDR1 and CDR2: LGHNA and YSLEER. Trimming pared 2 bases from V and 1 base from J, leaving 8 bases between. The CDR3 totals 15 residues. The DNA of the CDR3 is TGCGCCAGCAGCCAACGCAGGGGAACTAATGAAAAACTGTTTTTT. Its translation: CASSQRRGTNEKLFF.

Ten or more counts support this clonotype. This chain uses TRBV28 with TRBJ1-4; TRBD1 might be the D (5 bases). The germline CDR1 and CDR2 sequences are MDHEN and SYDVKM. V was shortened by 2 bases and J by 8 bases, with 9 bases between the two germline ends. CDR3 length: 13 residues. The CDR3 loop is CASSLGTEEKLFF. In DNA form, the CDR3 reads TGTGCCAGCAGTTTAGGGACGGAGGAAAAACTGTTTTTT.

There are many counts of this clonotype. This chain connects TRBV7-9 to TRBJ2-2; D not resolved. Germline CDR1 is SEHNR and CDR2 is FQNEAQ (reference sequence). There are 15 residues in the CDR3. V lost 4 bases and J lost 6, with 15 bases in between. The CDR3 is CASSSVAPGSGELFF. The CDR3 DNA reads TGTGCCAGCAGCTCCGTGGCACCAGGTTCCGGGGAGCTGTTTTTT. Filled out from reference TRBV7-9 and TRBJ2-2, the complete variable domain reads DTGVSQNPRHKITKRGQNVTFRCDPISEHNRLYWYRQTLGQGPEFLTYFQNEAQLEKSRLLSDRFSAERPKGSFSTLEIQRTEQGDSAMYLCASSSVAPGSGELFFGEGSRLTVL.

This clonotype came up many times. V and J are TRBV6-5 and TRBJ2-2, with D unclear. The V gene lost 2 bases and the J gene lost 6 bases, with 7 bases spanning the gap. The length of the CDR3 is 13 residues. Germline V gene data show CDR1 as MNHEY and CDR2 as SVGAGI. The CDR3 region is CASSYTSSGELFF. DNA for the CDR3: TGTGCCAGCAGTTACACCTCATCCGGGGAGCTGTTTTTT.

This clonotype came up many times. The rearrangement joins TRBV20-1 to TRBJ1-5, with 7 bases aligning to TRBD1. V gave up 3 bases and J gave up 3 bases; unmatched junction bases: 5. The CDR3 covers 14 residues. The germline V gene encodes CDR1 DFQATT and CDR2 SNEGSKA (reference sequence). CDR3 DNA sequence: TGCAGTGCTAGTAGGGACAGTAACAATCAGCCCCAGCATTTT. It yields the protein CSASRDSNNQPQHF.

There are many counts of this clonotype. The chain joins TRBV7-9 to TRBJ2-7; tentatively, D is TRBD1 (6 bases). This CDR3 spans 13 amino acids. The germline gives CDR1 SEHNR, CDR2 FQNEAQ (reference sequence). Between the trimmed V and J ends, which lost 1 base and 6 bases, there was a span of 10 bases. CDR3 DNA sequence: TGTGCCAGCAGCTTAGACAGGGCAGGCGAGCAGTACTTC. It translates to CASSLDRAGEQYF.

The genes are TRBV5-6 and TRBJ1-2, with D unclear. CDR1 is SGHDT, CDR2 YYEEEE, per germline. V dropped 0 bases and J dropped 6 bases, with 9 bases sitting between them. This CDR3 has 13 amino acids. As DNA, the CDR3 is TGTGCCAGCAGCTTGGGCGGGGTCCATGGCTACACCTTC. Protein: CASSLGGVHGYTF.

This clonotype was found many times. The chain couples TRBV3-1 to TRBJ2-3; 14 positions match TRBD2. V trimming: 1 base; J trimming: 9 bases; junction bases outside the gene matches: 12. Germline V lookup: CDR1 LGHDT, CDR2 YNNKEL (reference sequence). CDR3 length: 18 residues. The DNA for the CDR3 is TGTGCCAGCAGCCAAGGTATCGGTGGGGGACTAGCGGGAGAAACGCAGTATTTT. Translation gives CASSQGIGGGLAGETQYF.